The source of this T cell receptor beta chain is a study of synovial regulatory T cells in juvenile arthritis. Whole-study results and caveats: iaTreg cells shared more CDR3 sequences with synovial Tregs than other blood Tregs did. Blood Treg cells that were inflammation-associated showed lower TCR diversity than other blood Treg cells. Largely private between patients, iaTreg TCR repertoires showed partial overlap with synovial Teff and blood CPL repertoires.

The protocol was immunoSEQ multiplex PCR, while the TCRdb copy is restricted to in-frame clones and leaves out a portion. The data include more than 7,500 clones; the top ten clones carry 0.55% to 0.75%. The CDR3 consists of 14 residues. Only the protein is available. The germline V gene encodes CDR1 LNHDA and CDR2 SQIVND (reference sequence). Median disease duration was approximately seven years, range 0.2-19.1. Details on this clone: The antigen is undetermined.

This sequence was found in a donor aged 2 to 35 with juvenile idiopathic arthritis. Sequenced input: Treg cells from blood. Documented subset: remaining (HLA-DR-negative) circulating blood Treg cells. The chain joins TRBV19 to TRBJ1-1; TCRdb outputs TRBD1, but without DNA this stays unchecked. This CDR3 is CASSTTGKNTEAFF.